The entry below describes one TCR beta chain. CDR1 and CDR2 from the germline V gene are ENHRY and SYGVKD. The CDR3 covers 12 residues. Trimming took off 8 bases at V and 3 bases at J, with 8 bases between the two ends. All the patients suffered relapse after autologous stem cell transplantation, and brentuximab vedotin exposure differed. Assay: immunoSEQ multiplex PCR; the TCRdb copy retains only in-frame clones and omits some. The sample shows about 90,000 clones, 89% of them seen only once. These data originate in a study of PD-1 blockade in classical Hodgkin lymphoma. Study-level information: Every 2 weeks, patients got 3 mg/kg intravenous nivolumab.

The input for sequencing was peripheral blood mononuclear cells (PBMCs), taken before the second cycle of nivolumab. The source of this sequence is a human donor with classical Hodgkin lymphoma. The chain is built from TRBV10-3 and TRBJ1-5; D unresolved. This chain's CDR3 is CAIGRSNQPQHF. The CDR3 coding sequence is TGTGCCATCGGGCGGTCCAATCAGCCCCAGCATTTT.